A single sample gave rise to the 10 T cell receptor beta chains below, sequenced in a study of CD8+CD57+ T cells in acquired aplastic anemia. Genomic DNA was employed as the template in profiling TCR beta VDJ and CDR3. Each CDR3 protein is one row after TCRdb ran MiXCR on the reads. The data contain hundreds of thousands of distinct CDR3 sequences, 55% to 75% of them singletons. Sequenced material: sorted CD4+, CD8+, or CD8+CD57+ T cells (not recorded which) from PBMCs. The receptors shown here come from a human donor in good health, serving as a control.

V gene TRBV5-8 combines with J gene TRBJ1-6; 8 nucleotides agree with TRBD1. The V and J ends lost 4 bases and 5 bases, in that order; junction bases with no gene match: 11. CDR1 is SGHTS and CDR2 is YDEGEE in the germline V gene. CDR3 length: 17 amino acids. CDR3 DNA: TGTGCCAGCAGCCACGGACAGGGAATGGGCGATAATTCACCCCTCCACTTT. It codes for CASSHGQGMGDNSPLHF.

Concerning this clonotype: Mismatch with germline at one junction end may stem from a read error. This chain links TRBV14 with TRBJ2-7; D is uncertain. This CDR3 contains 12 residues. Germline CDR1 and CDR2: SGHDN and FVKESK. As DNA, the CDR3 is TGTGCCAGCAGCCCAAGCCCCTACGAACAGTACTTC. Protein product: CASSPSPYEQYF.

A remark on this clonotype: One end of the junction does not line up with germline, which may come from a read error. The chain combines TRBV20-1 with TRBJ1-1, with D perhaps matching TRBD1 (5 bases). Germline assignment: CDR1 DFQATT and CDR2 SNEGSKA (reference sequence). This CDR3 is built from 14 residues. CDR3 amino acids: CSASSSGMDTEAFF. DNA of the CDR3: TGCAGTGCTAGTTCTTCTGGTATGGACACTGAGGCTTTCTTT.

The chain couples TRBV7-2 to TRBJ2-5; no clear D gene. Between the trimmed V and J ends, which lost 5 bases and 0 bases, there was a span of 13 bases. CDR1 and CDR2 (germline): SGHTA, FQGNSA. This CDR3 spans 15 amino acids. CDR3 sequence reads: CASSRKTGDQETQYF. DNA of the CDR3: TGTGCCAGCAGCCGGAAGACTGGGGACCAAGAGACCCAGTACTTC.

V usage is TRBV5-5 and J usage is TRBJ1-2, with D possibly TRBD1 on 6 matching bases. V lost 4 bases, J lost 3 bases, and 16 bases lay in between. The CDR3 loop spans 15 amino acids. Per germline, CDR1 SGHKS and CDR2 YYEKEE (reference sequence). CDR3 DNA: TGTGCCAGCAGCAACCTGGGGGGCACCTACTATGGCTACACCTTC. Translating gives CASSNLGGTYYGYTF.

This clonotype was detected once. The J gene is TRBJ2-1, the V gene TRBV5-1; D is ambiguous. CDR3 length equals 14 residues. Deletions cut 4 bases from V and 8 bases from J, with 16 bases between. The germline V gene has CDR1 SGHRS and CDR2 YFSETQ. CDR3 protein: CASSQAGSADEQFF. The DNA for the CDR3 is TGCGCCAGCAGCCAAGCCGGCAGCGCCGATGAGCAGTTCTTC.

Details on this clonotype: A junction end diverges from the germline sequence, so it may reflect a read error. V and J are TRBV9 and TRBJ2-7; either TRBD1 or TRBD2 may supply D (5 bases each). This CDR3 spans 14 amino acids. In germline, CDR1 is SGDLS, CDR2 YYNGEE. CDR3 residues: CATSVDRGSTEQYF. DNA for the CDR3: TGTGCCACCAGCGTAGATCGGGGCTCTACCGAGCAGTACTTC.

The chain uses TRBV7-6 and TRBJ2-1; no definite D call. This CDR3 contains 12 residues. Germline values: CDR1 SGHVS, CDR2 FNYEAQ. V lost 3 bases, J lost 8 bases, and 8 bases lay in between. The CDR3 DNA is TGTGCCAGCAGCTTGTTGAGCGATGAGCAGTTCTTC. Protein sequence: CASSLLSDEQFF.

The gene calls are TRBV9 and TRBJ2-7, with 8 nucleotides matching TRBD1. With 0 bases clipped from V and 2 bases from J, the junction kept 1 base outside the gene matches. The CDR3 consists of 14 residues. Germline V gene sequence: CDR1 SGDLS, CDR2 YYNGEE. CDR3: CASSVEGQAYEQYF. CDR3 sequence (DNA): TGTGCCAGCAGCGTAGAGGGACAGGCCTACGAGCAGTACTTC.

V and J are TRBV12-3 or TRBV12-4 and TRBJ2-7; possible D gene TRBD1, 6 bases. The CDR3 extends over 13 amino acids. V lost 6 bases and J lost 4, with 13 bases in between. The CDR3 reads CASSPPGQYEQYF. DNA of the CDR3: TGTGCCAGCAGCCCCCCTGGACAGTACGAGCAGTACTTC.